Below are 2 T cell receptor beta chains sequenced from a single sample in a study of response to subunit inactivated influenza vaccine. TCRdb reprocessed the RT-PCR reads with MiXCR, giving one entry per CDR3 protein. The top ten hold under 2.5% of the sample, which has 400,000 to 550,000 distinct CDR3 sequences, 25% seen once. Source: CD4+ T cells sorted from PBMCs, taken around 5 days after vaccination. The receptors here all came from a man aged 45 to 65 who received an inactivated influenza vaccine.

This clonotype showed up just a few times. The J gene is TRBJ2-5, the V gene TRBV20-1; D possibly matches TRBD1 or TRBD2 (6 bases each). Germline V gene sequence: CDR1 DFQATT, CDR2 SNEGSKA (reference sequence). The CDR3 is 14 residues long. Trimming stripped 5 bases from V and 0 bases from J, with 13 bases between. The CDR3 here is CSARRGGNQETQYF. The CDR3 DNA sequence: TGCAGTGCTCGGAGAGGGGGGAACCAAGAGACCCAGTACTTC.

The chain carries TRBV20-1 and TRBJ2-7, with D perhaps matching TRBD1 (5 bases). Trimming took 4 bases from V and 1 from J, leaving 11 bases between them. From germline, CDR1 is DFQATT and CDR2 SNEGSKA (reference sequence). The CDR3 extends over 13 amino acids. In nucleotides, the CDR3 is TGCAGTGCTAATAGGGGTGTATCCTACGAGCAGTACTTC. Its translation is CSANRGVSYEQYF.